This entry is about one T cell receptor beta chain. The PCR made use of 60 Vbeta and 13 Jbeta primers. Sequencing used immunoSEQ multiplex PCR; TCRdb keeps in-frame clones, though not all of them. The sample includes about 130,000 clones, around 8.5% of them seen just once. This specimen belongs to a study of cytomegalovirus exposure and HLA in healthy donors. The CDR3 length is 14 residues. The V and J ends lost 8 bases and 5 bases, in that order; junction bases with no gene match: 9. The germline V gene encodes CDR1 LNHDA and CDR2 SQIVND (reference sequence). The sample comprised PBMCs. The chain couples TRBV19 to TRBJ1-5; TRBD1 matches 7 bases. This sequence originates from a man aged 35-49 years in good health and CMV-seronegative. The CDR3 DNA reads TGTGCCAGTTCACAGGGGATGCTCCATCAGCCCCAGCATTTT. Its translation is CASSQGMLHQPQHF.